The source of this T cell receptor (beta chain) is a study of blood T cells in healthy people across ages (dated by TCRdb to 2015 to 2017). Regarding the complete study: In model experiments, template switching captured roughly one uniquely barcoded TCR beta cDNA molecule for every two T cells. Using the same blood draw, the study looked at two additional independent replicas of 1 million unique cDNA reads for two donors, one aged 18 to 29 and the other aged 80 or older. Donors of different ages were randomly distributed across sequencing lanes to avoid experimental bias. The donors were split into four age groups: young (average 16 years), middle-aged (39), aged (approximately 60) and long-lived (about 82). To track age-related changes in TCR beta repertoire diversity, the study relied on deep sequencing normalized with unique cDNA molecular identifiers. The research as a whole found: Observed TCR beta diversity per million T cells fell roughly linearly with age, and a significant reduction was already apparent by age about 38. Since profiling was done on bulk unsorted PBMCs, naive and antigen-experienced compartments could not be conclusively compared. There was a strong correlation between observed TCR beta diversity and the percentage of naive T cells measured by flow cytometry. Estimates of total diversity from one million sequenced T cells were regarded as lower bounds and underestimates. The CMV infection status of donors was not known, potentially confounding age-related changes in expanded clonotypes. Compared with the aged group, the long-lived group had more naive CD4+ T cells, fewer expanded clones and increased TCR diversity, a pattern suggesting age selection.

Library method: 5' RACE. Sequencing took place on an Illumina HiSeq 2500. A second PCR of roughly 6 to 11 cycles was run with a J-beta primer mix and a sample-barcoded 5' primer. A unique molecular identifier was introduced onto each TCR beta cDNA molecule by a template-switch 5' adaptor carrying 12 random nucleotides. Each sample yielded at least 2.5 million CDR3-containing paired-end reads. First-strand cDNA synthesis was performed from all RNA using the Mint cDNA synthesis kit, with priming by a TRBC-specific oligonucleotide. Following uracil-DNA glycosylase treatment, a first 18-cycle PCR with universal primers M1SS and BC2_uni_R was performed on all cDNA. The original methods were these. For normalization, 1 million high-quality reads were randomly selected from each sample, with every read carrying a distinct molecular identifier. Reads sharing molecular identifiers were discarded rather than binned into consensus sequences. MiTCR, with a Q25 quality threshold and the strictest error-elimination algorithm, was used for CDR3 identification, clonotype clustering and error correction. Lower-bound total TCR beta diversity was estimated with a nonparametric unseen species model using Euler transformation. Starting from the raw public reads, TCRdb applied fastp trimming at Q25, assembled clones with MiXCR and retained in-frame beta chains. Identical CDR3 protein sequences are pooled into one entry, listed with their most common genes and DNA. The V and J calls and clone size come from TCRdb's table, not from the authors' own analysis. This sample comprises 630,000 or so distinct CDR3 sequences, roughly 31% of them detected only once. The ten largest clones add up to roughly 14% of the sample.

The donors were some 39 Caucasian individuals from Russia, aged roughly 6 to 100 years, who were systemically healthy. Approximately 10 milliliters of peripheral blood were collected from each donor into EDTA-treated Vacutainer tubes. PBMCs were isolated by Ficoll-Paque density-gradient centrifugation, with at least 7 million obtained per sample. Total RNA, at least 5.5 micrograms per sample, was extracted from PBMCs with Trizol reagent. The percentages of naive CD45RAhigh/CD27high T cells were determined by flow cytometry on a PBMC aliquot from every donor. Between the V and J ends, shortened by 0 bases and 9 bases respectively, the junction contains 7 bases. The CDR3, from cysteine to phenylalanine, totals 12 residues. The CDR3 DNA has 36 bases and is translated from base 1. Per the germline V gene, SGHRS is the CDR1 and YFSETQ is the CDR2. This clonotype was recorded a few times. Its antigen target is currently unknown. This may stem from a read error, because a much larger clone lies one nucleotide away.

The rearrangement combines TRBV5-1 with TRBJ2-1, with no confidently assigned D gene. The sample comprised blood. This clonotype was obtained from a woman aged 80 or over in good health. The CDR3 region: CASSLDWIEQFF. The bases are TGCGCCAGCAGCTTGGACTGGATTGAGCAGTTCTTC.